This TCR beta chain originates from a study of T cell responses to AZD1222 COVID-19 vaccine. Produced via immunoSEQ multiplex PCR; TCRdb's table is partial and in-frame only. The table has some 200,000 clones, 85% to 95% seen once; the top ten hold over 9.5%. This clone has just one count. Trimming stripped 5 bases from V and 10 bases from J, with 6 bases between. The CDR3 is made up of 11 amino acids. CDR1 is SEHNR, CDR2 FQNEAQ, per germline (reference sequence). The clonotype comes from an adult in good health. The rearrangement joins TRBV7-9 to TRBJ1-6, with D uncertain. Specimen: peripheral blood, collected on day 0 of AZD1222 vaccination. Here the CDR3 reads CASSQGSPLHF. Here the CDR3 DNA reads TGTGCCAGCAGCCAAGGGTCACCCCTCCACTTT.